This TCR beta chain was identified during a study of tumor and adjacent non-tumor tissue in lung cancer. No cell sorting was done before RNA was extracted from the tissue. The normal lung tissue was taken more than 3 cm from the tumor edge. Worth noting for this clonotype: The CDR3 carries no conserved terminal phenylalanine or tryptophan, so it likely arises from a read error.

TCRbeta libraries were built with three rounds of nested PCR, modified from ARM-PCR. In TCRdb, the multiplex PCR reads were re-called with MiXCR into one record per CDR3 protein. This table has approximately 120,000 distinct CDR3 sequences, roughly two thirds appearing once. This sequence was found in a man in his 60s with non-small cell lung cancer. Sequencing was performed on distant non-tumor lung tissue.

CDR3 coding DNA: TGTACCAGCATCCCGTCTGGGGCCAACGTCCTGACTTTA. It codes for CTSIPSGANVLTL. This rearrangement joins TRBV12-3 or TRBV12-4 to TRBJ2-6; no definite D call. The CDR3 is 13 amino acids.